The rows below give T cell receptor beta chains drawn from one sample of a study of T cell responses to AZD1222 COVID-19 vaccine. Sequenced by immunoSEQ multiplex PCR; TCRdb stores in-frame clones only, minus some. The table lists around 210,000 clones, about 95% of them singletons. Here the sequenced sample was peripheral blood, taken 28 days after the second dose of the MenACWY control vaccine. These receptors came from an adult who received the MenACWY meningococcal vaccine as a control. Both conserved end residues are trimmed from each CDR3.

V gene	CDR3 length	CDR3 protein
TRBV6-1	13	ASSEETSGANVLT
TRBV7-2	11	ASSLDHGGEQF
TRBV5-1	13	ASRNSGTTYNEQF
TRBV30	10	AWSRQSYGYT
TRBV28	13	ASSPPPTGGYEQY
TRBV19	10	ASRGQGHGYT
TRBV28	15	ASSPAGSGQGFYEQY
TRBV7-9	11	ASSSAPVAKLF
TRBV29-1	11	SVVRGYNSPLH
TRBV18	16	ASSPLGRGLPTSYEQY
TRBV4-1	12	ASSHQGDKNIQY
TRBV19	12	ASSLDLKGSEAF
TRBV6-5	10	ASSYNQGLQY
TRBV6-1	13	ASSEQWASNQPQH
TRBV28	10	ASSLLGQPQH
TRBV5-1	11	ASSEDSQGGYT
TRBV6-5	13	ASSYSTLSNEKLF